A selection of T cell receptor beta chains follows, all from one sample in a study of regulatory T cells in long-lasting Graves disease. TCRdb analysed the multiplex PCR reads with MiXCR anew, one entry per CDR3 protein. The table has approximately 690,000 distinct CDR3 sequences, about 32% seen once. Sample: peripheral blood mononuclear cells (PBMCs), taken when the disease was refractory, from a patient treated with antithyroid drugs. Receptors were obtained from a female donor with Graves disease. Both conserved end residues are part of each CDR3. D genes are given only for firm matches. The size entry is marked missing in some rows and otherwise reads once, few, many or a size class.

CDR3nt: TGTGCCAGCAGTCCCAACGACAGAGAAAGCTACACCTTC
CDR3aa: CASSPNDRESYTF
abundance: many
v_gene: TRBV28
j_gene: TRBJ1-2
d_gene: NA
len: 13

CDR3nt: TGTGCCAGCAGTTTGGCAGGGAGGGCTAATCAGCCCCAGCATTTT
CDR3aa: CASSLAGRANQPQHF
abundance: NA
v_gene: TRBV27
j_gene: TRBJ1-5
d_gene: NA
len: 15

CDR3nt: TGTGCCTGGAGTGTACTGGCCGGCCTGGGGGGCTACACCTTC
CDR3aa: CAWSVLAGLGGYTF
abundance: NA
v_gene: TRBV30
j_gene: TRBJ1-2
d_gene: NA
len: 14

CDR3nt: TGCAGTGCACAGCCTTCGGGACATCGCCAAGAGACCCAGTACTTC
CDR3aa: CSAQPSGHRQETQYF
abundance: NA
v_gene: TRBV20-1
j_gene: TRBJ2-5
d_gene: NA
len: 15

CDR3nt: TGTGCCAGCAGCTTAGATGAAAAACTGTTTTTT
CDR3aa: CASSLDEKLFF
abundance: many
v_gene: TRBV7-9
j_gene: TRBJ1-4
d_gene: NA
len: 11

CDR3nt: TGTGCCATCGGGACAAATTACGAGCAGTACTTC
CDR3aa: CAIGTNYEQYF
abundance: NA
v_gene: TRBV10-3
j_gene: TRBJ2-7
d_gene: NA
len: 11

CDR3nt: TGTGCCAGTAGAGGAGACGCAGCTAACTATGGCTACACCTTC
CDR3aa: CASRGDAANYGYTF
abundance: NA
v_gene: TRBV19
j_gene: TRBJ1-2
d_gene: NA
len: 14

CDR3nt: TGTGCCAGCAGTCAAACCCCTACAATTAGCTCCTACAATGAGCAGTTCTTC
CDR3aa: CASSQTPTISSYNEQFF
abundance: NA
v_gene: TRBV2
j_gene: TRBJ2-1
d_gene: NA
len: 17

CDR3nt: TGTGCCAGCGGGCTGAACACTGAAGCTTTCTTT
CDR3aa: CASGLNTEAFF
abundance: many
v_gene: TRBV28
j_gene: TRBJ1-1
d_gene: NA
len: 11

CDR3nt: TGCAGCGTTGACGTGGGGGTTGGAGGGTATGGCTACACCTTC
CDR3aa: CSVDVGVGGYGYTF
abundance: few
v_gene: TRBV29-1
j_gene: TRBJ1-2
d_gene: NA
len: 14

CDR3nt: TGTGCCAGCAGTTTAAGACAGGGTGGACCCTACGAGCAGTACTTC
CDR3aa: CASSLRQGGPYEQYF
abundance: many
v_gene: TRBV12-3/TRBV12-4
j_gene: TRBJ2-7
d_gene: TRBD1
len: 15